Listed here are 18 T cell receptor beta chains from one sample, sequenced in a study of shared clonotypes between healthy human individuals. Here immunoSEQ multiplex PCR was the method, and the copy in TCRdb shows in-frame clones only, minus some. The table shows about 490,000 clones, with approximately 79% occurring only once. The sample consisted of PBMCs. These receptors were obtained from a woman in her thirties or forties in good health. Some clones in this sample may be carry-over from other donors' samples.

CDR3 in amino acids: CATSVEGGADTQYF. Here the CDR3 DNA reads TGTGCCACCAGCGTAGAAGGGGGGGCAGATACGCAGTATTTT. The genes are TRBV15 and TRBJ2-3; TRBD2 might be the D (7 bases). The germline gives CDR1 LNHNV, CDR2 YYDKDF (reference sequence). V lost 5 bases and J 4 bases, leaving 13 bases between the germline ends. CDR3 length equals 14 residues.

The chain has TRBV21-1 and TRBJ1-5; the DNA was not used to check the table's D call, TRBD1. TRBV21-1 is described as a pseudogene. This CDR3 has 16 residues. DNA of the CDR3: TGTGCCAGCAGCAAAAGGAGGACAGGGCAGAATCAGCCCCAGCATTTT. Residues: CASSKRRTGQNQPQHF.

This chain joins TRBV28 and TRBJ1-4, with TRBD1 matching 8 bases. The V gene's germline CDR1 is MDHEN and CDR2 SYDVKM. CDR3 length equals 16 residues. J gave up 6 bases and V 0 bases, and 6 bases lay outside the gene matches. CDR3 protein: CASSLWQGAADEKLFF. The CDR3, as DNA: TGTGCCAGCAGTTTATGGCAGGGGGCGGCGGATGAAAAACTGTTTTTT.

This sequence joins TRBV11-2 and TRBJ2-5; D is uncertain. V lost 0 bases, J lost 10 bases, and 12 bases lay in between. Germline lookup yields CDR1 SGHAT and CDR2 FQNNGV. This CDR3 comprises 13 residues. The CDR3 nucleotides are TGTGCCAGCAGCTTAGATCTTGTCCAGTACCAGTACTTC. Translated: CASSLDLVQYQYF. Together with reference TRBV11-2 and TRBJ2-5, the CDR3 gives the full variable domain: EAGVAQSPRYKIIEKRQSVAFWCNPISGHATLYWYQQILGQGPKLLIQFQNNGVVDDSQLPKDRFSAERLKGVDSTLKIQPAKLEDSAVYLCASSLDLVQYQYFGPGTRLLVL.

J is TRBJ1-5 and V is TRBV19; a possible D gene is TRBD1 (5 bases). The V gene lost 3 bases and the J gene lost 6 bases, with 12 bases spanning the gap. The CDR3 is made up of 14 amino acids. Germline CDR1 reads LNHDA; CDR2 reads SQIVND (reference sequence). CDR3 amino acids: CASSIQGIGQPQHF. The CDR3 nucleotides are TGTGCCAGTAGTATTCAGGGAATCGGTCAGCCCCAGCATTTT.

As to this clone: This may stem from a read error, because a much larger clone lies one nucleotide away. DNA of the CDR3: TGTGCCAGCAGTTATCGAGAGACCCAGTACTTC. As protein: CASSYRETQYF. The chain is built from TRBV6-1 and TRBJ2-5, with D uncertain. The CDR3 consists of 11 residues. V was trimmed by 5 bases and J by 4 bases, leaving 5 bases between them. CDR1 is MNHNS, CDR2 SASEGT, per germline.

The chain recombines TRBV30 with TRBJ2-5; weak D call: TRBD2 (5 bases). Trimming removed 3 bases at V and 4 bases at J, with 18 bases between. CDR1 GTSNPN and CDR2 SVGIG come from the germline V gene (reference sequence). The CDR3 spans 15 residues. Written as DNA, the CDR3 is TGTGCCTGGAGCCGCGGTGGGAGTCTAGCAGAGACCCAGTACTTC. Amino acids: CAWSRGGSLAETQYF. Based on the CDR3 plus reference TRBV30 and TRBJ2-5, the full variable domain is SQTIHQWPATLVQPVGSPLSLECTVEGTSNPNLYWYRQAAGRGLQLLFYSVGIGQISSEVPQNLSASRPQDRQFILSSKKLLLSDSGFYLCAWSRGGSLAETQYFGPGTRLLVL.

This clone was observed a few times. The V call is TRBV18, the J call TRBJ2-7, with TRBD2 matching over 10 bases. The CDR3 runs to 16 residues. Germline CDR1 and CDR2: KGHSH and LQKENI. Trimming took 5 bases from V and 1 from J; bases not matched to a gene: 8. CDR3 protein: CASSEGLAELSYEQYF. The DNA of the CDR3 is TGTGCCAGCTCAGAAGGACTAGCGGAGCTTTCCTACGAGCAGTACTTC.

This chain links TRBV29-1 with TRBJ1-2, with a weak D call TRBD1 (5 bases). This CDR3 spans 13 amino acids. CDR1 is SQVTM, CDR2 ANQGSEA, per germline. Trimming took off 3 bases at V and 4 bases at J, with 12 bases between the two ends. CDR3 in amino acids: CSVDWGRSYGYTF. CDR3 nucleotide sequence: TGCAGCGTTGATTGGGGACGGAGCTATGGCTACACCTTC.

In regard to this clone: With a much larger clone just one base away, this may be a read error. The same CDR3 arises from other DNA sequences in this sample as well. The gene calls are TRBV5-6 and TRBJ1-2; TRBD1 might be the D (6 bases). V lost 3 bases, J lost 3 bases, and 15 bases lay in between. The CDR3 is 15 amino acids. Germline V gene data show CDR1 as SGHDT and CDR2 as YYEEEE. CDR3 nucleotides: TGTGCCAGCAGCTATGAGCGGACAGACCACTATGGCTACACCTTC. Translation: CASSYERTDHYGYTF.

This clone was seen many times. The chain uses TRBV6-4 and TRBJ2-3; the D call may be TRBD1 or TRBD2 (7 bases each). Germline values: CDR1 MRHNA, CDR2 SNTAGT. This CDR3 region has 14 residues. The V gene lost 6 bases and the J gene lost 2 bases, with 12 bases spanning the gap. CDR3 bases: TGTGCCAGCAGAGGGGAGGGGGCCACAGATACGCAGTATTTT. It is translated as CASRGEGATDTQYF.

This clone was seen once. V is TRBV7-3 and J is TRBJ2-1, with 8 nucleotides matching TRBD1. The CDR3 has 14 residues. Trimming cost V 5 bases and J 8 bases; bases outside gene matches: 8. Looked up from germline, CDR1 is SGHTA and CDR2 is FQGTGA. The CDR3 region is CASSDGQGRDEQFF. The CDR3 bases are TGTGCCAGCAGCGACGGACAGGGTAGGGATGAGCAGTTCTTC.

In its sample, this clone was seen a few times. Other DNA sequences in the sample encode the same CDR3. The CDR3 DNA sequence: TGCGCCAGCAGCCAACACGGGACCCACGGGCTCTCGGGTGGCTACACCTTC. The encoded protein is CASSQHGTHGLSGGYTF. The V and J genes are TRBV4-3 and TRBJ1-2; D perhaps matches TRBD1 (5 bases). Germline values: CDR1 LGHNA, CDR2 YSLEER. The CDR3 extends over 17 amino acids. Between the trimmed V and J ends, which lost 2 bases and 7 bases, there was a span of 23 bases.

The V gene is TRBV4-1, the J gene TRBJ2-3; D possibly corresponds to TRBD2 (7 bases). The ends were cut back, 3 bases at V and 4 bases at J, with 17 bases in the middle. Germline values: CDR1 MGHRA, CDR2 YSYEKL. The CDR3 consists of 16 residues. In DNA form, the CDR3 reads TGCGCCAGCAGCCACCCCTGGGGGGGGGCGTCAGATACGCAGTATTTT. Residues: CASSHPWGGASDTQYF.

This clone was recorded a few times. The chain uses TRBV28 and TRBJ1-1; D might be TRBD1 (5 bases). The germline V gene encodes CDR1 MDHEN and CDR2 SYDVKM. V was trimmed by 10 bases and J by 0 bases, leaving 12 bases between them. This CDR3 is 13 amino acids long. The CDR3 loop is CATLGLLNTEAFF. The CDR3 region has the DNA TGTGCCACCCTGGGACTTTTGAACACTGAAGCTTTCTTT.

This rearrangement joins TRBV28 to TRBJ2-2; no clear D gene. This CDR3 region has 15 residues. From germline, CDR1 is MDHEN and CDR2 SYDVKM. Trimming stripped 3 bases from V and 6 bases from J, with 14 bases between. The DNA for the CDR3 is TGTGCCAGCAGTTTGGCCCGCCCCCCGCCCGGGGAGCTGTTTTTT. It translates to CASSLARPPPGELFF. The entire variable domain, with the rest obtained from reference TRBV28 and TRBJ2-2, is as follows: DVKVTQSSRYLVKRTGEKVFLECVQDMDHENMFWYRQDPGLGLRLIYFSYDVKMKEKGDIPEGYSVSREKKERFSLILESASTNQTSMYLCASSLARPPPGELFFGEGSRLTVL.

V is TRBV6-6 and J is TRBJ2-2; 11 bases fit TRBD1. Losses at the gene ends were 6 bases for V and 7 bases for J; bases not matched to a gene: 7. The CDR3 spans 15 residues. Looked up from germline, CDR1 is MNHNY and CDR2 is SVGAGI (reference sequence). CDR3 sequence reads: CASSPRTGGNGELFF. The CDR3 DNA follows: TGTGCCAGCAGCCCCAGGACAGGGGGCAACGGGGAGCTGTTTTTT.

This rearrangement joins TRBV11-1 to TRBJ2-7; 14 bases are a match to TRBD2. Germline V gene lookup returns CDR1 SGHAT and CDR2 FQDESV (reference sequence). With 6 bases clipped from V and 6 bases from J, the junction kept 10 bases outside the gene matches. This CDR3 has 16 residues. The CDR3 reads CASSRPGTSGSTEQYF. DNA for the CDR3: TGTGCCAGCAGTCGTCCCGGGACTAGCGGGAGTACCGAGCAGTACTTC. Looking up the rest from reference TRBV11-1 and TRBJ2-7 gives the full variable domain: EAEVAQSPRYKITEKSQAVAFWCDPISGHATLYWYRQILGQGPELLVQFQDESVVDDSQLPKDRFSAERLKGVDSTLKIQPAELGDSAMYLCASSRPGTSGSTEQYFGPGTRLTVT.